This T cell receptor (beta chain) came from a study of cytomegalovirus exposure and HLA in healthy donors. The primer mix had 60 Vbeta and 13 Jbeta primers. The data were produced by immunoSEQ multiplex PCR, yet TCRdb's version contains in-frame clones alone and is incomplete. The data show under 130,000 clones, 75% to 90% seen once. Germline assignment: CDR1 MNHEY and CDR2 SVGAGI. The CDR3 loop spans 13 amino acids. Trimming pared 5 bases from V and 8 bases from J, leaving 12 bases between. The sequenced sample consisted of PBMCs. This chain joins TRBV6-5 and TRBJ2-2; the D is unclear. This TCR derives from a young man in good health and CMV-seropositive. The CDR3 reads CASSLTFEGELFF. CDR3 nucleotides: TGTGCCAGCAGTCTAACTTTTGAGGGGGAGCTGTTTTTT.